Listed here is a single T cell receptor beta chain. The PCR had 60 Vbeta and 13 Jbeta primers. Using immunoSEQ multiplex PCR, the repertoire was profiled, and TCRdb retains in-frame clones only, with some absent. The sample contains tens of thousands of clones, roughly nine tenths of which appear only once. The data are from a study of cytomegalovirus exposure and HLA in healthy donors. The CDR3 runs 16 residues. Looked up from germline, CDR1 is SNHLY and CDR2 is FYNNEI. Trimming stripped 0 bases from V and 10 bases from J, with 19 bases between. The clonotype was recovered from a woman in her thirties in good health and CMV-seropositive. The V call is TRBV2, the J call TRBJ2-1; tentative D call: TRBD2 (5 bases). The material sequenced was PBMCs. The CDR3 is CASSEALTSWLNEQFF. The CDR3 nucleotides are TGTGCCAGCAGTGAAGCGCTTACTAGTTGGCTAAACGAGCAGTTCTTC.